Below, one TCR beta chain is given with its context. Its cognate antigen is unknown. This CDR3 region has 15 residues. Germline loops: CDR1 MNHNS, CDR2 SASEGT. Trimming removed 5 bases at V and 2 bases at J, with 12 bases between. The entry originates in a study of cytomegalovirus exposure and HLA in healthy donors. Study results and limitations: It was reported in a later analysis that an Asian-associated ancestry cluster showed fewer N-insertions than the approximately 670-donor mean. Donors were assumed by presence/absence analyses to have roughly uniform sequencing depth.

The PCR ran on 60 Vbeta and 13 Jbeta primers. Authors' analysis steps: Per a later analysis, the number of unique TCR beta chains was about 78 million, of which 9 million to 14 million were shared. Libraries were prepared by immunoSEQ multiplex PCR; TCRdb keeps only in-frame clonotypes and omits some of them. V, J and clone size are taken as reported in that table, and D and trimming were inferred from the DNA itself. Counted here are about 71,000 clones, roughly two thirds occurring once; the ten biggest clones make up roughly 7.2%. Source material: PBMCs. The receptor was isolated from a man aged 35 to 55 in good health and CMV-seropositive. This chain joins TRBV6-1 and TRBJ1-4; a possible D gene is TRBD1 (6 bases). This chain's CDR3 is CASSPTGSTNEKLFF. CDR3 DNA: TGTGCCAGCAGTCCTACAGGGTCGACTAATGAAAAACTGTTTTTT.